This is a list of T cell receptor beta chains from one sample in a study of T cell responses to AZD1222 COVID-19 vaccine. Data came from immunoSEQ multiplex PCR; TCRdb stores just in-frame clones and leaves some out. This sample has over 100,000 clones, with 80% to 90% found just once. The input for sequencing was peripheral blood, taken on day 0 of AZD1222 vaccination. The receptors originated from an adult in good health. Both conserved end residues are part of each CDR3. Each record gives: J gene, D gene, clone size, V gene, CDR3 DNA, CDR3 protein. A D gene is named only where the DNA matches it firmly. Only part of the rows carry a size: once, few, many, or a class if the clone is expanded.

j_call: TRBJ1-5
d_call: NA
clone_size: NA
v_call: TRBV9
cdr3_nt: TGTGCCAGCAGCTCCAGGGAAGGGCAGCCCCAGCATTTT
cdr3_aa: CASSSREGQPQHF

j_call: TRBJ1-2
d_call: TRBD1
clone_size: NA
v_call: TRBV5-4
cdr3_nt: TGTGCCAGCAGCTTGGCGCCGGTTGGCAGGGGGCTGGGGCATGGCTACACCTTC
cdr3_aa: CASSLAPVGRGLGHGYTF

j_call: TRBJ1-3
d_call: TRBD1
clone_size: NA
v_call: TRBV4-2
cdr3_nt: TGTGCCAGCAGCCAACACCGATCAGGGGGGGCTGGAAACACCATATATTTT
cdr3_aa: CASSQHRSGGAGNTIYF

j_call: TRBJ2-5
d_call: NA
clone_size: NA
v_call: TRBV24-1
cdr3_nt: TGTGCCACCAGTGAGGCCTATAGGGAGACCCAGTACTTC
cdr3_aa: CATSEAYRETQYF

j_call: TRBJ1-4
d_call: TRBD1
clone_size: NA
v_call: TRBV5-4
cdr3_nt: TGTGCCAGCAGCTTTGACAGGGGAAATGAAAAACTGTTTTTT
cdr3_aa: CASSFDRGNEKLFF

j_call: TRBJ2-2
d_call: NA
clone_size: NA
v_call: TRBV7-2
cdr3_nt: TGTGCCAGCAGCCCAGGACCAGAGGAGAAGCTGTTTTTT
cdr3_aa: CASSPGPEEKLFF

j_call: TRBJ1-2
d_call: NA
clone_size: NA
v_call: TRBV3-1/TRBV3-2
cdr3_nt: TGTGCCAGCAGCCCTACGAGGGGGTCCTACGGCTACACCTTC
cdr3_aa: CASSPTRGSYGYTF

j_call: TRBJ2-7
d_call: TRBD1
clone_size: NA
v_call: TRBV2
cdr3_nt: TGTGCCAGCAGACGACAGGGGGCAAGGAACGAGCAGTACTTC
cdr3_aa: CASRRQGARNEQYF

j_call: TRBJ1-5
d_call: NA
clone_size: NA
v_call: TRBV28
cdr3_nt: TGTGCCAGCAGGCCCGGTGGCGGACAGCTAAAGGAACAGCCCCAGCATTTT
cdr3_aa: CASRPGGGQLKEQPQHF

j_call: TRBJ2-6
d_call: TRBD2
clone_size: NA
v_call: TRBV11-2
cdr3_nt: TGTGCCAGCAGCACCGGGGGGGCCGGGGCCAACGTCCTGACTTTC
cdr3_aa: CASSTGGAGANVLTF

j_call: TRBJ1-5
d_call: NA
clone_size: few
v_call: TRBV28
cdr3_nt: TGTGCCAGCAGTTTATGGGGGCCAGACTATAGCAATCAGCCCCAGCATTTT
cdr3_aa: CASSLWGPDYSNQPQHF